This paragraph reports one TCR beta chain. The data stem from a study of blood T cells in healthy people across ages. Primers used in a second PCR of about 6 to 11 cycles were a sample-barcoded 5' primer and a J-beta primer mix. TCRdb reprocessed the 5' RACE reads via MiXCR and lists one record per CDR3 protein. The table lists around 2 million distinct CDR3 sequences, about two fifths of them singletons. Per germline, CDR1 LNHNV and CDR2 YYDKDF (reference sequence). The CDR3 is made up of 13 amino acids. This TCR was recovered from a human donor in good health. Source material: blood. The chain employs TRBV15 and TRBJ2-7; D is unclear. The DNA end lines up better with TRBJ2-5; the J call may be wrong. The CDR3 nucleotides are TGTGCCACCAGCATGATTAGTGGAGAGACCCAGTACTTC. It is translated as CATSMISGETQYF.